These T cell receptor beta chains were read from a single sample in a study of blood T cells in healthy people across ages. TCRdb passed the 5' RACE reads through MiXCR, listing each CDR3 protein once. Of more than 800,000 distinct CDR3 sequences in the sample, about 30% are singletons; the top ten hold 17%. Material for sequencing was blood. The source is a woman of 80 years or more in good health. Each CDR3 is given with its conserved first and last residue. D genes are given only for firm matches. For some rows the clone size is stated as once, few or many, or as a class when expanded; others skip it.

V gene	D gene	clone size	J gene	CDR3 protein	CDR3 DNA
TRBV20-1	-	few	TRBJ1-5	CSAKDSWDQPQHF	TGCAGTGCGAAGGACAGCTGGGATCAGCCCCAGCATTTT
TRBV29-1	-	many	TRBJ1-2	CSDKRGSGNGYTF	TGCAGCGATAAGCGGGGTAGCGGGAATGGCTACACCTTC
TRBV6-2/TRBV6-3	-	-	TRBJ1-1	CASSDRWGNTEAFF	TGTGCCAGCAGCGACCGATGGGGGAACACTGAAGCTTTCTTT
TRBV6-5	TRBD2	many	TRBJ2-1	CASSSSGTRIRGGINEQFF	TGTGCCAGCAGTTCTTCCGGGACTAGGATCCGGGGGGGGATCAATGAGCAGTTCTTC
TRBV7-2	-	-	TRBJ1-5	CASSDRTGNQPQHF	TGTGCCAGCAGCGACAGGACGGGCAATCAGCCCCAGCATTTT
TRBV12-3/TRBV12-4	-	many	TRBJ2-3	CASSFRILRDRDTDTQYF	TGTGCCAGCAGTTTTAGAATTTTGCGCGACAGAGACACAGATACGCAGTATTTT
TRBV10-3	-	many	TRBJ1-2	CAISAPENYGYTF	TGTGCCATCTCCGCACCGGAGAACTATGGCTACACCTTC
TRBV6-5	-	many	TRBJ1-2	CASSYLRGGDGYTF	TGTGCCAGCAGTTACCTTCGTGGAGGGGATGGCTACACCTTC
TRBV7-9	-	-	TRBJ1-1	CASLRGNTEAFF	TGTGCCAGCCTCCGGGGGAACACTGAAGCTTTCTTT
TRBV7-2	-	few	TRBJ2-2	CASSLGEMGRRTGELFF	TGTGCCAGCAGCCTAGGGGAGATGGGGCGCCGAACCGGGGAGCTGTTTTTT
TRBV4-1	-	-	TRBJ1-5	CASSQVEGRVGQPQHF	TGCGCCAGCAGCCAAGTGGAGGGGAGGGTTGGTCAGCCCCAGCATTTT
TRBV7-2	-	many	TRBJ1-2	CASSFTGFGYTF	TGTGCCAGCAGCTTCACAGGGTTTGGCTACACCTTC
TRBV27	-	-	TRBJ2-3	CASSSQSDTQYF	TGTGCCAGCAGTTCACAGTCAGATACGCAGTATTTT
TRBV12-3/TRBV12-4	-	many	TRBJ1-5	CASSLDTGNQPQHF	TGTGCCAGCAGTTTAGACACTGGCAATCAGCCCCAGCATTTT
TRBV5-1	-	-	TRBJ2-1	CASSLESRGLYNEQFF	TGCGCCAGCAGCTTGGAATCCAGGGGATTATACAATGAGCAGTTCTTC
TRBV9	-	many	TRBJ2-7	CASSVGGASRYEQYF	TGTGCCAGCAGCGTAGGGGGGGCCTCGAGGTACGAGCAGTACTTC
TRBV7-9	-	many	TRBJ2-1	CASSTDTQNEQFF	TGTGCCAGCAGCACGGACACCCAGAATGAGCAGTTCTTC
TRBV19	TRBD2	few	TRBJ2-1	CASSMGIAGGFTYNEQFF	TGTGCCAGTAGTATGGGGATAGCGGGGGGTTTCACCTACAATGAGCAGTTCTTC
TRBV5-1	TRBD2	-	TRBJ2-7	CASRTGLAGSFEQYF	TGCGCCAGTCGGACGGGACTAGCGGGATCCTTCGAGCAGTACTTC
TRBV4-3	TRBD2	-	TRBJ2-1	CASSQEGGVDEQFF	TGCGCCAGCAGCCAAGAGGGGGGGGTGGATGAGCAGTTCTTC
TRBV21-1	-	few	TRBJ2-5	CASSKVRRAWEETQYF	TGTGCCAGCAGCAAAGTCAGAAGGGCGTGGGAGGAGACCCAGTACTTC
TRBV6-1	TRBD1	many	TRBJ2-1	CASSGGQVIWDEQFF	TGTGCCAGCAGTGGGGGACAGGTCATTTGGGATGAGCAGTTCTTC
TRBV6-2/TRBV6-3	-	many	TRBJ2-5	CASSYSRTTGPQETQYF	TGTGCCAGCAGTTACTCGCGGACGACGGGGCCACAAGAGACCCAGTACTTC
TRBV20-1	TRBD2	many	TRBJ2-5	CSAIVTARGGLQETQYF	TGCAGTGCTATTGTTACGGCCCGCGGGGGGCTCCAAGAGACCCAGTACTTC
TRBV6-2/TRBV6-3	-	-	TRBJ2-1	CASSKTGHLSYNEQFF	TGTGCCAGCAGTAAAACGGGACACCTCTCCTACAATGAGCAGTTCTTC
TRBV12-3/TRBV12-4	TRBD2	many	TRBJ2-1	CASSFGWTSGGGEQFF	TGTGCCAGCAGTTTTGGTTGGACTAGCGGGGGGGGGGAGCAGTTCTTC
TRBV4-1	-	-	TRBJ1-6	CASSQEWGYNSPLHF	TGCGCCAGCAGCCAAGAATGGGGATATAATTCACCCCTCCACTTT
TRBV7-2	-	many	TRBJ2-7	CASSPGWAGEQYF	TGTGCCAGCAGCCCCGGGTGGGCTGGGGAGCAGTACTTC
TRBV9	TRBD2	many	TRBJ2-1	CASSLTSGASNEQFF	TGTGCCAGCAGCCTCACTAGCGGGGCCTCGAATGAGCAGTTCTTC
TRBV4-3	TRBD2	few	TRBJ2-3	CASSHYPTTSGGALITDTQYF	TGCGCCAGCAGCCACTACCCAACTACTAGCGGGGGGGCCCTAATCACAGATACGCAGTATTTT
TRBV6-2/TRBV6-3	-	-	TRBJ1-1	CASSYPDVGTAFF	TGTGCCAGCAGTTACCCTGACGTTGGCACAGCTTTCTTT
TRBV2	TRBD1	many	TRBJ2-5	CASSDQGAIGETQYF	TGTGCCAGCAGTGATCAGGGGGCGATAGGAGAGACCCAGTACTTC
TRBV4-3	-	many	TRBJ1-5	CASSQGQRQPQHF	TGCGCCAGCAGCCAAGGGCAGAGGCAGCCCCAGCATTTT
TRBV7-2	-	-	TRBJ1-4	CASHGGRTRLNEKLFF	TGTGCCAGCCACGGGGGCAGGACTAGATTAAATGAAAAACTGTTTTTT
TRBV2	TRBD1	few	TRBJ1-4	CASSERTGGGEKLFF	TGTGCCAGCAGTGAGAGGACAGGGGGAGGTGAAAAACTGTTTTTT
TRBV6-2/TRBV6-3	TRBD1	-	TRBJ2-3	CASSHRDRAGDTQYF	TGTGCCAGCAGCCACCGTGACAGGGCAGGAGATACGCAGTATTTT
TRBV20-1	-	-	TRBJ2-3	CSASDNTQYF	TGCAGTGCCTCAGATAATACGCAGTATTTT
TRBV7-8	-	many	TRBJ2-3	CASSLSREGDTQYF	TGTGCCAGCAGCTTATCACGTGAAGGAGATACGCAGTATTTT
TRBV4-3	TRBD1	-	TRBJ1-2	CASSRDRGYSGYGYTF	TGCGCCAGCTCCAGGGACAGGGGCTATTCTGGCTATGGCTACACCTTC
TRBV28	-	many	TRBJ2-7	CASSSLPTSRSSYEQYF	TGTGCCAGCAGTTCCCTTCCTACGTCTCGTAGCTCCTACGAGCAGTACTTC
TRBV4-3	-	few	TRBJ1-1	CASRWGSGVSTTEAFF	TGCGCCAGCAGATGGGGGTCAGGGGTCAGCACCACTGAAGCTTTCTTT
TRBV5-1	-	many	TRBJ1-2	CASSLASRGYGYTF	TGCGCCAGCAGCTTGGCATCCAGAGGCTATGGCTACACCTTC
TRBV10-2	TRBD2	many	TRBJ2-4	CASSPNQRGDGKNIQYF	TGCGCCAGCAGTCCCAACCAGCGGGGGGACGGCAAAAACATTCAGTACTTC